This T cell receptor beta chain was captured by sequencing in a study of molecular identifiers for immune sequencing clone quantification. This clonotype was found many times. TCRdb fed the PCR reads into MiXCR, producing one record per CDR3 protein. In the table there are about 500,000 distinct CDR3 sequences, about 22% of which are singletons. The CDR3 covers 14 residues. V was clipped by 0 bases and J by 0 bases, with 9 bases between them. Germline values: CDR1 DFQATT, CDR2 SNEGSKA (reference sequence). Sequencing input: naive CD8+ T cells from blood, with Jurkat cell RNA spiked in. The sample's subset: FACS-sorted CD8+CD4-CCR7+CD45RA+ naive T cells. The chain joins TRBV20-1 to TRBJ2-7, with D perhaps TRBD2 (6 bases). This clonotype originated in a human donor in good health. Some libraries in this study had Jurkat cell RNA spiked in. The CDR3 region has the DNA TGCAGTGCTAGAGATGAGACTAGCTCCTACGAGCAGTACTTC. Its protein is CSARDETSSYEQYF.